The 13 T cell receptor beta chains below were found in one sample sequenced in a study of lymphopenia after photon versus proton radiotherapy. TCRdb keeps only in-frame clones here, not all; method: immunoSEQ multiplex PCR. The repertoire holds approximately 170,000 clones, with 75% to 90% as singletons. The input for sequencing was peripheral blood, taken from a patient treated with photon-based radiotherapy. These receptors came from a man aged 50-59 years with gastric cancer.

The chain has TRBV28 and TRBJ1-2; D unclear. Germline-derived CDR1 and CDR2 are MDHEN and SYDVKM. V lost 6 bases to trimming and J lost 5 bases, with 10 bases between them. The CDR3 covers 12 residues. The CDR3 sequence is CASSVRAYGYTF. CDR3 nucleotide sequence: TGTGCCAGCAGCGTCCGGGCGTATGGCTACACCTTC.

This chain links TRBV2 with TRBJ1-2; D uncertain. The CDR3 totals 10 residues. Germline assignment: CDR1 SNHLY and CDR2 FYNNEI. Between the trimmed V and J ends, which lost 6 bases and 5 bases, there was a span of 4 bases. CDR3 sequence reads: CASSGYGYTF. The CDR3 DNA sequence: TGTGCCAGCAGCGGTTATGGCTACACCTTC.

This chain connects TRBV29-1 to TRBJ1-5, with 8 bases that match TRBD1. The germline gives CDR1 SQVTM, CDR2 ANQGSEA. This CDR3 comprises 15 residues. The V gene end was trimmed by 5 bases and the J gene end by 1 base; junction bases not matched to a gene: 7. The CDR3 loop is CSVQAGTGSNQPQHF. The CDR3 DNA reads as TGCAGCGTTCAAGCCGGGACAGGAAGCAATCAGCCCCAGCATTTT.

The gene calls are TRBV28 and TRBJ1-2; D is possibly TRBD1 (6 bases). The CDR3 is 14 residues long. Looked up from germline, CDR1 is MDHEN and CDR2 is SYDVKM. Trimming removed 2 bases at V and 8 bases at J, with 15 bases between. The CDR3 here is CASSLDMGAEGYTF. The DNA of the CDR3 is TGTGCCAGCAGTTTAGACATGGGGGCGGAAGGCTACACCTTC.

The chain recombines TRBV6-6 with TRBJ1-5, with D perhaps matching TRBD1 (5 bases). Trimming took off 7 bases at V and 6 bases at J, with 13 bases between the two ends. Germline loops: CDR1 MNHNY, CDR2 SVGAGI (reference sequence). There are 13 residues in the CDR3. The CDR3 DNA reads as TGTGCCAGCATCAACGGGGGGAGTCAGCCCCAGCATTTT. Protein: CASINGGSQPQHF.

The chain uses TRBV30 and TRBJ1-2, with D perhaps matching TRBD1 (5 bases). The V gene lost 0 bases and the J gene lost 2 bases, with 7 bases spanning the gap. The CDR3 sequence is 13 residues long. Germline CDR1 and CDR2: GTSNPN and SVGIG (reference sequence). Here the CDR3 reads CAWSVEGNYGYTF. The CDR3 nucleotides are TGTGCCTGGAGTGTGGAGGGGAACTATGGCTACACCTTC.

As to this clone: One end of the junction does not line up with germline, which may come from a read error. The chain combines TRBV5-1 with TRBJ2-1, with D possibly matching TRBD2 (6 bases). The CDR3 contains 13 residues. Germline CDR1 SGHRS, CDR2 YFSETQ. CDR3 nucleotides: TGCACCAGCAGCTTCGAGCTAGCGAATGAGCAGTTCTTC. Amino acid sequence: CTSSFELANEQFF.

The sample holds a few counts of this clone. This sequence joins TRBV27 and TRBJ2-1; 11 bases fit TRBD2. V was pared by 3 bases and J by 6 bases, with 4 bases of the junction left unmatched. Germline V gene sequence: CDR1 MNHEY, CDR2 SMNVEV (reference sequence). CDR3 length: 15 residues. CDR3 in amino acids: CASSFLSGRANEQFF. CDR3 nucleotides: TGTGCCAGCAGTTTCCTTAGCGGGAGGGCCAATGAGCAGTTCTTC.

The V and J genes are TRBV29-1 and TRBJ1-2; 8 bases are shared with TRBD1. Trimming took 6 bases from V and 2 from J; bases not matched to a gene: 2. The CDR3 is 12 amino acids. Germline V CDR1 and CDR2: SQVTM, ANQGSEA. The CDR3 sequence: CSVRTGNYGYTF. CDR3 DNA: TGCAGCGTGCGGACAGGGAACTATGGCTACACCTTC. Full variable domain (remainder filled in from reference TRBV29-1 and TRBJ1-2): SAVISQKPSRDICQRGTSLTIQCQVDSQVTMMFWYRQQPGQSLTLIATANQGSEATYESGFVIDKFPISRPNLTFSTLTVSNMSPEDSSIYLCSVRTGNYGYTFGSGTRLTVV.

This clone occurred a few times. The rearrangement uses TRBV5-1 and TRBJ1-2; 8 nucleotides line up with TRBD1. V lost 4 bases and J lost 0; bases outside the gene matches: 14. The CDR3 runs to 18 residues. The germline V gene encodes CDR1 SGHRS and CDR2 YFSETQ. The CDR3 region has the DNA TGCGCCAGCAGCGCTCCCACCGGGACAGGTGGATCTAACTATGGCTACACCTTC. This codes for CASSAPTGTGGSNYGYTF.

The V and J genes are TRBV7-3 and TRBJ2-1; D gene uncertain. The CDR3 has 14 amino acids. Germline assignment: CDR1 SGHTA and CDR2 FQGTGA. V lost 0 bases to trimming and J lost 1 base, with 4 bases between them. In DNA form, the CDR3 reads TGTGCCAGCAGCTTAACCGGGTCCTACAATGAGCAGTTCTTC. It translates to CASSLTGSYNEQFF.

The chain employs TRBV18 and TRBJ2-1, with D unresolved. V was cut by 1 base and J by 0 bases, with 7 bases left in between. This CDR3 has 15 residues. Germline CDR1 and CDR2: KGHSH and LQKENI. The CDR3 coding sequence is TGTGCCAGCTCACCACGTATGGACTCCTACAATGAGCAGTTCTTC. This translates into CASSPRMDSYNEQFF.

V and J are TRBV6-1 and TRBJ2-7, with 7 positions matching TRBD1. The CDR3 totals 14 residues. CDR1 and CDR2 from the germline V gene are MNHNS and SASEGT. V was pared by 5 bases and J by 7 bases, with 11 bases of the junction left unmatched. As DNA, the CDR3 is TGTGCCAGCAGTCGGACAGGCTCCCTACGAGAGCAGTACTTC. Amino acids: CASSRTGSLREQYF.